One and the same sample provided the 14 T cell receptor beta chains below, sequenced in a study of blood T cell repertoires in COVID-19. Some clones are missing from TCRdb's copy, which holds only in-frame ones; the method was immunoSEQ multiplex PCR. The data hold about 74,000 clones, with about 90% observed a single time. Sample: peripheral blood. These receptors came from a woman aged 50 to 60 in a cohort sampled during active COVID-19.

This clone was counted a few times. The chain uses TRBV4-2 and TRBJ2-4, with D tentatively TRBD2 (6 bases). Germline loops: CDR1 LGHNA, CDR2 YNFKEQ. CDR3 length: 17 residues. V lost 1 base and J 0 bases, leaving 13 bases between the germline ends. Here the CDR3 DNA reads TGTGCCAGCAGCCAAGTCCAGGGACTTATAGCCAAAAACATTCAGTACTTC. It encodes CASSQVQGLIAKNIQYF.

The V call is TRBV27, the J call TRBJ2-2, with D uncertain. CDR1 and CDR2 (germline): MNHEY, SMNVEV (reference sequence). The CDR3 extends over 15 amino acids. The V gene lost 3 bases and the J gene lost 6 bases, with 14 bases spanning the gap. CDR3 coding DNA: TGTGCCAGCAGTTTCTTCGACTTGCGACCCGGGGAGCTGTTTTTT. Encoded protein: CASSFFDLRPGELFF.

The chain couples TRBV18 to TRBJ1-1, with TRBD1 matching 8 bases. CDR1 is KGHSH, CDR2 LQKENI, per germline. The CDR3 spans 13 residues. Trimming at V came to 11 bases and at J to 1 base, leaving 6 bases not matched to a gene. The CDR3: CAAQGAGNTEAFF. As DNA, the CDR3 is TGTGCCGCTCAGGGGGCAGGGAACACTGAAGCTTTCTTT.

The chain combines TRBV25-1 with TRBJ2-5; 9 nucleotides agree with TRBD2. CDR1 and CDR2 (germline): MGHDK, SYGVNS. V gave up 2 bases and J gave up 4 bases; unmatched junction bases: 5. This CDR3 is built from 15 residues. CDR3 nucleotide sequence: TGTGCCAGCAGTGAAGGCGGGAGGGCCTCAGAGACCCAGTACTTC. This gives the protein CASSEGGRASETQYF.

This chain connects TRBV10-3 to TRBJ2-2; 11 bases line up with TRBD2. The CDR3 extends over 16 amino acids. Germline V gene sequence: CDR1 ENHRY, CDR2 SYGVKD. With V trimmed by 5 bases and J by 1 base, 3 bases remained unmatched. CDR3 protein: CAISPGLAVNTGELFF. The CDR3 bases are TGTGCCATCAGTCCGGGACTAGCGGTGAACACCGGGGAGCTGTTTTTT.

This chain connects TRBV3-1 (or the pseudogene TRBV3-2) to TRBJ2-7; D uncertain. CDR1 and CDR2 (germline): LGHDT, YNNKEL (reference sequence). This CDR3 spans 14 amino acids. Trimming stripped 1 base from V and 6 bases from J, with 13 bases between. CDR3 loop: CASSQGRAPPEQYF. Here the CDR3 DNA reads TGTGCCAGCAGCCAAGGTCGCGCCCCCCCCGAGCAGTACTTC.

The chain combines TRBV5-1 with TRBJ2-7; TRBD2 is a possible D gene (6 bases). Germline V gene lookup returns CDR1 SGHRS and CDR2 YFSETQ. This CDR3 spans 16 amino acids. V was cut by 0 bases and J by 3 bases, with 16 bases left in between. CDR3 nucleotide sequence: TGCGCCAGCAGCTTGGCCGGGAGTGGGGGACTCTACGAGCAGTACTTC. Protein: CASSLAGSGGLYEQYF.

The chain couples TRBV18 to TRBJ2-2, with a possible D match to TRBD1 (6 bases). CDR1 is KGHSH and CDR2 is LQKENI in the germline V gene. V dropped 6 bases and J dropped 0 bases, with 11 bases sitting between them. The CDR3 spans 15 residues. CDR3 residues: CASSRDTANTGELFF. In nucleotides, the CDR3 is TGTGCCAGCTCCCGGGACACTGCGAACACCGGGGAGCTGTTTTTT.

The rearrangement links TRBV28 to TRBJ1-1; 9 nucleotides match TRBD1. The germline gives CDR1 MDHEN, CDR2 SYDVKM. CDR3 length: 13 residues. Trimming at V came to 11 bases and at J to 0 bases, leaving 4 bases not matched to a gene. CDR3 sequence: CAAWDRVNTEAFF. The CDR3 DNA sequence: TGTGCCGCCTGGGACAGGGTGAACACTGAAGCTTTCTTT.

The chain employs TRBV3-1 (or the pseudogene TRBV3-2) and TRBJ2-1, with TRBD2 matching 11 bases. The trim removed 3 bases at V and 4 bases at J, leaving 11 bases unmatched. The germline V gene encodes CDR1 LGHDT and CDR2 YNNKEL (reference sequence). The CDR3 totals 18 residues. The CDR3 loop is CASSHGWIAGGSYNEQFF. Here the CDR3 DNA reads TGTGCCAGCAGCCATGGCTGGATAGCGGGAGGGAGTTACAATGAGCAGTTCTTC.

The V and J genes are TRBV5-4 and TRBJ2-1; D possibly corresponds to TRBD2 (6 bases). The CDR3 loop spans 13 amino acids. V gave up 0 bases and J gave up 7 bases, with 8 bases separating them. Germline V gene sequence: CDR1 SGHNT, CDR2 YYREEE (reference sequence). The CDR3 loop reads CASSLGEVNEQFF. For the CDR3, the DNA is TGTGCCAGCAGCTTGGGGGAGGTTAATGAGCAGTTCTTC.

V gene TRBV28 combines with J gene TRBJ1-2; no definite D call. The V end lost 7 bases, the J end lost 3 bases, and 9 bases lay between the germline ends. The CDR3 consists of 12 residues. The V gene's germline CDR1 is MDHEN and CDR2 SYDVKM. In DNA, the CDR3 is TGTGCCAGCACGCCCGCGGACTATGGCTACACCTTC. Translating gives CASTPADYGYTF.

This chain joins TRBV3-1 (or the pseudogene TRBV3-2) and TRBJ2-3; perhaps TRBD2 as D (6 bases). There are 14 residues in the CDR3. V was pared by 3 bases and J by 2 bases, with 9 bases between. Germline V gives CDR1 LGHDT, CDR2 YNNKEL (reference sequence). The CDR3 loop reads CASSQGGNTDTQYF. CDR3 coding DNA: TGTGCCAGCAGCCAGGGCGGGAACACAGATACGCAGTATTTT.

This clone was recorded once. The CDR3 here is CASSLVGREETQYF. CDR3 DNA sequence: TGTGCCAGCAGCTTAGTGGGGCGGGAGGAGACCCAGTACTTC. V gene TRBV7-9 combines with J gene TRBJ2-5; 7 bases match TRBD2. The CDR3 has 14 amino acids. Per the germline V gene, CDR1 is SEHNR and CDR2 is FQNEAQ (reference sequence). V shed 1 base and J 5 bases; nucleotides not matched to a gene: 4.